The rows below give T cell receptor beta chains drawn from one sample of a study of shared clonotypes between healthy human individuals. Here immunoSEQ multiplex PCR was the method, and the copy in TCRdb shows in-frame clones only, minus some. The sample includes over a million clones, about 74% of them seen just once. The sample consisted of memory CD4+ T cells sorted from blood. These receptors all stem from a man between 18 and 35 years old in good health. Both conserved end residues are part of each CDR3. A D gene is named only where the DNA matches it firmly. Size tells how often a clone was seen (once, few, many) or the class of an expanded clone, and some rows leave it out.

v_call,j_call,clone_size,d_call,cdr3_nt,cdr3_aa
TRBV6-6,TRBJ2-2,.,.,TGTGCCAGCAGGGACTCCGAAAGGGGCACCGGGGAGCTGTTTTTT,CASRDSERGTGELFF
TRBV5-1,TRBJ2-2,.,.,TGCGCCAGCAGCTTGGATGGACCAAACACCGGGGAGCTGTTTTTT,CASSLDGPNTGELFF
TRBV9,TRBJ2-7,.,.,TGTGCCAGCAGCGTAGATCTGATGGTGGGAGGACACGAGCAGTACTTC,CASSVDLMVGGHEQYF
TRBV4-1,TRBJ2-7,.,.,TGCGCCAGCAGCCAAGACGGGATCTACGAGCAGTACTTC,CASSQDGIYEQYF
TRBV29-1,TRBJ2-5,.,TRBD2,TGCAGCGTTGAAGAGACTAGCGGGATGGTAGAGACCCAGTACTTC,CSVEETSGMVETQYF
TRBV18,TRBJ2-1,.,.,TGTGCCAGCTCACCCTTTGACGGGGGATCCTACAATGAGCAGTTCTTC,CASSPFDGGSYNEQFF
TRBV5-5,TRBJ2-3,.,.,TGTGCCAGCAGCTTGGGTTCGGGGCCAGATACGCAGTATTTT,CASSLGSGPDTQYF
TRBV5-4,TRBJ1-2,.,TRBD1,TGTGCCAGCAGCCTCAGGACAGGGAACGGTGGCTACACCTTC,CASSLRTGNGGYTF
TRBV6-5,TRBJ1-1,.,.,TGTGCCAGCAGTGCCGACACGAACACTGAAGCTTTCTTT,CASSADTNTEAFF
TRBV18,TRBJ2-7,once,.,TGTGCCAGCTCACCTTACTCCTCCTACGAGCAGTACTTC,CASSPYSSYEQYF
TRBV10-3,TRBJ2-3,.,TRBD2,TGTGCCATCAGTGACGGGGGGAAAAAAGATACGCAGTATTTT,CAISDGGKKDTQYF
TRBV19,TRBJ2-7,.,TRBD1,TGTGCCAGTAGAACAACGACCGGGACAGGAGAGCAGTACTTC,CASRTTTGTGEQYF
TRBV6-1,TRBJ1-6,.,TRBD1,TGTGCCAGCAGTGCGTCGGAGGGGGCAGGCTCCTATAATTCACCCCTCCACTTT,CASSASEGAGSYNSPLHF
TRBV19,TRBJ2-6,.,.,TGTGCCAGTAGTGTGGCGTGGACTGGGGCCAACGTCCTGACTTTC,CASSVAWTGANVLTF
TRBV28,TRBJ1-6,.,.,TGTGCCAGCAGTCCCCGTGGTCAGACCGATAATTCACCCCTCCACTTT,CASSPRGQTDNSPLHF